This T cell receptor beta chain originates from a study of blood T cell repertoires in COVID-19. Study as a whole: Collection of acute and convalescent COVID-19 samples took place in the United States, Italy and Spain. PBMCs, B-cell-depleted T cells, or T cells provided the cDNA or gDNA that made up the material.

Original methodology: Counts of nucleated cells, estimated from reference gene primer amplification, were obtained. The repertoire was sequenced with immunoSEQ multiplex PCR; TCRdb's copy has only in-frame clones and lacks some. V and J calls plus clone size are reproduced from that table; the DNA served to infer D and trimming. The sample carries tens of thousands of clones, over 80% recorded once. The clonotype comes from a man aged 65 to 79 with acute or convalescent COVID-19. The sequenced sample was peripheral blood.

DNA for the CDR3: TGTGCCAGCAGCTTATGGCGCAGGGGCGACAATCAGCCCCAGCATTTT. It is translated as CASSLWRRGDNQPQHF. The chain couples TRBV7-9 to TRBJ1-5, with D possibly TRBD1 on 6 matching bases. The CDR3 has 16 amino acids. Trimming shortened V by 2 bases and J by 3 bases, and 14 bases separated the two germline ends. The V gene's germline CDR1 is SEHNR and CDR2 FQNEAQ (reference sequence).